This entry lists 29 T cell receptor beta chains sequenced from one sample in a study of blood T cell repertoires in COVID-19. Sequenced by immunoSEQ multiplex PCR; TCRdb stores in-frame clones only, minus some. The sample includes 230,000 or so clones, about 80% of them seen just once. The source material was peripheral blood. Receptors were obtained from a man aged 45-65 years with active or convalescent COVID-19.

This clone has only one observation. The chain is built from TRBV28 and TRBJ1-2, with D perhaps TRBD1 (5 bases). Germline CDR1 reads MDHEN; CDR2 reads SYDVKM. V was pared by 5 bases and J by 2 bases, with 12 bases between. The CDR3 has 14 residues. The CDR3 sequence: CASSRLGGNYGYTF. In DNA, the CDR3 is TGTGCCAGCAGTAGGCTCGGGGGAAACTATGGCTACACCTTC.

The sample holds one count of this clone. The chain carries TRBV3-1 (or the pseudogene TRBV3-2) and TRBJ1-2, with 8 positions matching TRBD1. The CDR3 spans 15 residues. J gave up 8 bases and V 2 bases, and 10 bases lay outside the gene matches. From germline, CDR1 is LGHDT and CDR2 YNNKEL (reference sequence). CDR3 DNA: TGTGCCAGCAGCCAATTGGGACAGGCAGAGGGGGGCTACACCTTC. It is translated as CASSQLGQAEGGYTF.

The genes are TRBV9 and TRBJ2-5; 13 nucleotides line up with TRBD2. The CDR3 has 17 amino acids. Trimming cost V 2 bases and J 4 bases; bases outside gene matches: 8. Germline CDR1 reads SGDLS; CDR2 reads YYNGEE. The CDR3 nucleotides read TGTGCCAGCAGCGTCTCCGGGACTAGCGGGGTATTAGAGACCCAGTACTTC. It encodes CASSVSGTSGVLETQYF.

The chain combines TRBV5-4 with TRBJ1-3; 7 positions match TRBD1. The CDR3 loop spans 13 amino acids. CDR1 SGHNT and CDR2 YYREEE come from the germline V gene (reference sequence). Losses at the gene ends were 7 bases for V and 1 base for J; bases not matched to a gene: 2. The CDR3 bases are TGTGCCAGCGGGGGACAGTCTGGAAACACCATATATTTT. Encoded protein: CASGGQSGNTIYF.

Regarding this clone: Lacking the conserved final phenylalanine or tryptophan, this CDR3 likely reflects a read error. Because the CDR3's place on the DNA is in doubt, the DNA is left out and the CDR3 is given as listed by TCRdb. The genes are TRBV19 and TRBJ2-7; no check of the table's D call, TRBD1, against the DNA was made. With termini counted, the CDR3 has 14 amino acids. Germline loops: CDR1 LNHDA, CDR2 SQIVND (reference sequence). CDR3 protein: CARTGTGDLYEHSS.

V and J are TRBV7-9 and TRBJ1-1; TRBD1 matches 10 bases. The length of the CDR3 is 15 residues. Germline CDR1 is SEHNR and CDR2 is FQNEAQ (reference sequence). The V and J ends lost 5 bases and 3 bases, in that order; junction bases with no gene match: 6. The CDR3 coding sequence is TGTGCCAGCAGCATCGGACAGGGGGTAGACACTGAAGCTTTCTTT. Its translation: CASSIGQGVDTEAFF.

The genes are TRBV3-1 (or the pseudogene TRBV3-2) and TRBJ2-3; the D gene is possibly TRBD2 (6 bases). The CDR3 spans 16 residues. CDR1 is LGHDT, CDR2 YNNKEL, per germline (reference sequence). V was shortened by 1 base and J by 2 bases, with 13 bases between the two germline ends. CDR3 loop: CASSQVPGVVTDTQYF. In DNA, the CDR3 is TGTGCCAGCAGCCAAGTCCCGGGGGTTGTCACAGATACGCAGTATTTT.

This chain links TRBV6-4 with TRBJ2-7; D unresolved. CDR1 MRHNA and CDR2 SNTAGT come from the germline V gene. The CDR3 has 14 residues. With 5 bases removed from V and 0 bases from J, the gap between germline ends came to 11 bases. The chain's CDR3 is CASSPRLGSYEQYF. For the CDR3, the DNA is TGTGCCAGCAGTCCGCGACTGGGCTCCTACGAGCAGTACTTC.

V and J are TRBV4-1 and TRBJ1-2; D is unresolved. Trimming removed 4 bases from V and 4 bases from J, with 13 bases in between. Germline CDR1 is MGHRA and CDR2 is YSYEKL. The CDR3 runs to 14 residues. The CDR3 coding sequence is TGCGCCAGCAGCCCCCCCGGCGGCGGCTATGGCTACACCTTC. It encodes CASSPPGGGYGYTF.

The sample holds one count of this clone. Other DNA sequences in this specimen translate into the identical CDR3. V usage is TRBV6-1 and J usage is TRBJ2-1; TRBD2 matches at 7 bases. Germline V CDR1 and CDR2: MNHNS, SASEGT. With 1 base clipped from V and 0 bases from J, the junction kept 0 bases outside the gene matches. CDR3 length equals 15 residues. CDR3 in amino acids: CASSEGGGSYNEQFF. The CDR3 region has the DNA TGTGCCAGCAGTGAAGGGGGGGGCTCCTACAATGAGCAGTTCTTC.

The chain has TRBV12-3 or TRBV12-4 and TRBJ1-2; D call uncertain. The CDR3 is 13 amino acids. The V end was cut by 5 bases, the J end by 7 bases, with 14 bases between. This chain's CDR3 is CASSVTGRGGYTF. The DNA of the CDR3 is TGTGCCAGCAGTGTGACTGGTCGTGGTGGCTACACCTTC.

V is TRBV10-3 and J is TRBJ2-7, with 7 bases matching TRBD1. This CDR3 is built from 13 residues. The germline V gene has CDR1 ENHRY and CDR2 SYGVKD. The junction had 8 bases not matched to a gene; V was cut back by 7 bases and J by 5 bases. This CDR3 reads CAINVDRDHEQYF. DNA of the CDR3: TGTGCCATCAACGTCGACAGGGACCACGAGCAGTACTTC.

V is TRBV2 and J is TRBJ2-5, with 16 bases identical to TRBD2. The CDR3 covers 16 residues. Germline trimming cut 8 bases from V and 5 bases from J; bases unmatched to any gene: 8. Germline V lookup: CDR1 SNHLY, CDR2 FYNNEI. CDR3 sequence: CASHPGTSGGAETQYF. Written as DNA, the CDR3 is TGTGCCAGCCACCCCGGGACTAGCGGGGGGGCGGAGACCCAGTACTTC.

J is TRBJ2-5 and V is TRBV6-6; 8 bases fit TRBD2. The germline CDR1 and CDR2 sequences are MNHNY and SVGAGI (reference sequence). Losses at the gene ends were 5 bases for V and 1 base for J; bases not matched to a gene: 6. This CDR3 region has 15 residues. CDR3 loop: CASSTGGRSQETQYF. In nucleotides, the CDR3 is TGTGCCAGCAGTACGGGGGGGCGCAGCCAAGAGACCCAGTACTTC.

The rearrangement joins TRBV27 to TRBJ2-1; 8 bases match TRBD2. The ends lost 7 bases at V and 3 bases at J; junction bases unmatched: 8. The CDR3 runs 15 residues. Germline-derived CDR1 and CDR2 are MNHEY and SMNVEV (reference sequence). The CDR3 sequence: CASKEAGVFYNEQFF. In nucleotides, the CDR3 is TGTGCCAGCAAGGAAGCGGGGGTCTTCTACAATGAGCAGTTCTTC.

This chain joins TRBV5-6 and TRBJ1-6, with 10 positions matching TRBD1. CDR3 length: 16 residues. V lost 4 bases to trimming and J lost 7 bases; unmatched junction nucleotides: 8. CDR1 and CDR2 (germline): SGHDT, YYEEEE. CDR3 in amino acids: CASSLGTGASNSPLHF. CDR3 DNA sequence: TGTGCCAGCAGCCTAGGGACAGGGGCTTCCAATTCACCCCTCCACTTT.

The V gene is TRBV15, the J gene TRBJ2-7; D perhaps matches TRBD2 (5 bases). Trimming took off 0 bases at V and 0 bases at J, with 9 bases between the two ends. Germline values: CDR1 LNHNV, CDR2 YYDKDF (reference sequence). CDR3 length equals 15 residues. The CDR3 DNA reads TGTGCCACCAGCAGAGATCCGGGGATCTCCTACGAGCAGTACTTC. Residues: CATSRDPGISYEQYF.

This clone was seen only a few times. The V gene is TRBV5-4, the J gene TRBJ1-2; TRBD1 might be the D (6 bases). CDR3 size: 18 residues. V was pared by 4 bases and J by 0 bases, with 22 bases between. Germline CDR1 is SGHNT and CDR2 is YYREEE (reference sequence). This CDR3 is CASSPGAGGAFSNYGYTF. DNA of the CDR3: TGTGCCAGCAGCCCCGGGGCCGGGGGGGCCTTTTCTAACTATGGCTACACCTTC.

The chain combines TRBV30 with TRBJ2-3, with 7 nucleotides matching TRBD1. The V and J ends lost 5 bases and 1 base, in that order; junction bases with no gene match: 3. The CDR3 length is 13 residues. Germline values: CDR1 GTSNPN, CDR2 SVGIG (reference sequence). As DNA, the CDR3 is TGTGCCTGGGGGGACAGTGGCACAGATACGCAGTATTTT. Its translation is CAWGDSGTDTQYF.

This clone has only a few counts. This chain joins TRBV6-5 and TRBJ1-5, with 7 bases that match TRBD1. Germline V gene lookup returns CDR1 MNHEY and CDR2 SVGAGI. The CDR3 has 15 amino acids. V shed 7 bases and J 0 bases; nucleotides not matched to a gene: 6. CDR3 sequence (DNA): TGTGCCAGCACAACAGGGGCGTATAGCAATCAGCCCCAGCATTTT. It yields the protein CASTTGAYSNQPQHF.

The V and J genes are TRBV7-3 and TRBJ2-1, with 9 bases aligning to TRBD2. This CDR3 has 15 residues. Germline assignment: CDR1 SGHTA and CDR2 FQGTGA. V shed 5 bases, J shed 9 bases, and the junction held 11 bases outside the gene matches. The DNA for the CDR3 is TGTGCCAGCAGCCCTCCTGGGCGGGGGGGCTCTGAGCAGTTCTTC. Its protein product is CASSPPGRGGSEQFF.

The rearrangement joins TRBV6-1 to TRBJ1-3, with D uncertain. V was clipped by 2 bases and J by 2 bases, with 10 bases between them. The germline gives CDR1 MNHNS, CDR2 SASEGT. The CDR3 sequence is 15 residues long. CDR3: CASSEFSTPGNTIYF. CDR3 nucleotide sequence: TGTGCCAGCAGTGAATTTTCCACACCTGGAAACACCATATATTTT.

The V and J genes are TRBV3-1 (or the pseudogene TRBV3-2) and TRBJ1-1, with D hard to call. Per germline, CDR1 LGHDT and CDR2 YNNKEL (reference sequence). The CDR3 totals 13 residues. Deletions cut 6 bases from V and 1 base from J, with 9 bases between. The CDR3 coding sequence is TGTGCCAGCAGACTCCAGGAGAACACTGAAGCTTTCTTT. Encoded protein: CASRLQENTEAFF.

Only one count was recorded for this clone. The chain links TRBV27 to TRBJ1-6, with D perhaps matching TRBD1 (5 bases). CDR1 and CDR2 (germline): MNHEY, SMNVEV (reference sequence). The CDR3 runs 15 residues. Trimming took off 7 bases at V and 3 bases at J, with 13 bases between the two ends. The DNA for the CDR3 is TGTGCCAGCAAGGGCAGCAGGGACTATAATTCACCCCTCCACTTT. As protein: CASKGSRDYNSPLHF.

J is TRBJ2-3 and V is TRBV5-8; perhaps TRBD1 as D (5 bases). The germline V gene has CDR1 SGHTS and CDR2 YDEGEE. There are 14 residues in the CDR3. V was clipped by 3 bases and J by 11 bases, with 19 bases between them. The CDR3 DNA reads as TGTGCCAGCAGCTGGGGCACGTCAACCCAGCAGCAGTATTTT. This codes for CASSWGTSTQQQYF.

The chain carries TRBV6-5 and TRBJ1-6, with TRBD1 identical over 7 bases. This CDR3 region has 11 residues. The V segment lost 7 bases and the J segment 12 bases; nucleotides outside the gene matches: 3. In germline, CDR1 is MNHEY, CDR2 SVGAGI. DNA for the CDR3: TGTGCCAGCAAGGACAGGCTACCCCTCCACTTT. It specifies CASKDRLPLHF.

This clone was counted only a few times. V gene TRBV11-2 combines with J gene TRBJ1-4; D gene uncertain. V gave up 5 bases and J gave up 8 bases, with 15 bases separating them. The CDR3 covers 14 residues. CDR1 and CDR2 (germline): SGHAT, FQNNGV. This CDR3 reads CASSHRNMGEKLFF. For the CDR3, the DNA is TGTGCCAGCAGCCACCGCAACATGGGCGAAAAACTGTTTTTT.

The genes are TRBV20-1 and TRBJ1-4; the D is unclear. Germline CDR1 reads DFQATT; CDR2 reads SNEGSKA (reference sequence). Trimming shortened V by 3 bases and J by 0 bases, and 14 bases separated the two germline ends. The CDR3 extends over 16 amino acids. The CDR3 reads CSASDPTAATNEKLFF. As DNA, the CDR3 is TGCAGTGCTAGTGACCCAACAGCCGCAACTAATGAAAAACTGTTTTTT.

The chain recombines TRBV6-2 or TRBV6-3 with TRBJ1-5, with D possibly TRBD1 on 6 matching bases. Germline CDR1 MNHEY, CDR2 SVGEGT. Trimming took 5 bases from V and 11 from J, leaving 19 bases between them. There are 14 residues in the CDR3. CDR3 sequence (DNA): TGTGCCAGCAGTCTCCAGACAGGTGCTGTGGCCCAGCATTTT. Amino acids: CASSLQTGAVAQHF.